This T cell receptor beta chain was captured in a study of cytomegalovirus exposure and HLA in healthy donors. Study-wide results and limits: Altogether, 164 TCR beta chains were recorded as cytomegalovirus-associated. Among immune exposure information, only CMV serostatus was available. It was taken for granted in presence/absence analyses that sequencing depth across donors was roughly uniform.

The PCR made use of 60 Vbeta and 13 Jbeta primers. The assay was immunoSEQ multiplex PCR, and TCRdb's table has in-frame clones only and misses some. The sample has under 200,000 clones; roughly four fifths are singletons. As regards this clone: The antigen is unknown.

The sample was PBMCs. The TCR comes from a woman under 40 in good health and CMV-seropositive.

The CDR3: CASSPRDREVRKGEKLFF. The CDR3 coding sequence is TGTGCCAGTAGTCCCCGGGACAGGGAGGTCCGGAAAGGCGAAAAACTGTTTTTT. The chain carries TRBV19 and TRBJ1-4; 9 bases are shared with TRBD1. From germline, CDR1 is LNHDA and CDR2 SQIVND (reference sequence). This CDR3 is built from 18 residues. Trimming at V came to 5 bases and at J to 8 bases, leaving 18 bases not matched to a gene.